Below, one T cell receptor beta chain is given with its context. This clone came up a few times. The specificity of this receptor is unknown. No clone much larger than this one lies a single base away; base qualities are absent. The data were obtained in a study of T cells in localized non-small cell lung cancer (dated by TCRdb to about 2020). In terms of the full investigation: Comparing tumors with uninvolved tumor-adjacent lungs, the study looked at the T cell repertoires of 200 to 250 patients with early-stage NSCLC. Of the NSCLC patients, roughly 130 were male and approximately 100 were female, and the mean age was roughly 61 years. The cohort was made up of around 250 treatment-naive NSCLC patients whose localized lung tumors had been resected.

What the work shows at the level of the full study, not this receptor alone: Since the design was exploratory, TCR variables were selected using unadjusted p-values with no false-discovery rate correction. The highest T cell clonality was observed in uninvolved tumor-adjacent lung, where clonality exceeded that of tumor, suggesting that antigenic responses were more focused in uninvolved tumor-adjacent lung. Higher blood T cell density associated with longer overall survival, while higher adjacent-lung clonality associated with shorter survival. A median of approximately 55 of the top 100 tumor clones were detected in paired uninvolved adjacent lung, and 28 of these tumor clones were also found among the top 100 clones of the paired uninvolved adjacent lung. Because multi-region tumor sequencing was not done, intratumor heterogeneity could not be ruled out.

The immunoSEQ Assay was used to sequence TCR beta CDR3 regions from DNA. In the original analysis: To compute T cell density, TCR beta template counts were normalized to usable DNA, which was estimated by amplifying housekeeping genes. The preseqR package was used to estimate richness by extrapolating to 400,000 templates for PBMC samples and to 120,000 templates for tissue samples. Clonality was calculated as one minus Pielou's evenness. Differential abundance testing on productive amino-acid clonotypes, with a minimum total count of 5 and an alpha of 0.1, was used to identify tissue-enriched TCRs. Repertoire overlap between compartments was quantified with the Jaccard Index and Morisita Overlap Index. GLIPH clustered TCR beta CDR3s with public tetramer-defined viral CDR3s; viral motifs required at least three viral sequences plus V-gene enrichment. TCRdb mirrors the immuneACCESS table, restricted to in-frame sequences. Some clones are absent from its copies; in checked studies, under half trace to an unresolved V gene, and the reason for the others is unknown. Clone size and V and J calls were adopted from that table, with D and trimming inferred from the DNA. Recorded for this sample are tens of thousands of clones; over 85% of them occurred a single time. The ten largest account for around 6.9% of the sample.

At diagnosis, peripheral blood, uninvolved tumor-adjacent lung and tumor were collected and were preserved as a mix of fresh-frozen and FFPE material. For TCR repertoire profiling, blood samples were analyzed in the form of peripheral blood mononuclear cells. The sequencing here drew on peripheral blood, taken before any cancer treatment. This TCR was recovered from a female donor at least 60 years old with stage I lung adenocarcinoma.

The CDR3: CASSPKVGTEAFF. At the DNA level, the sequence is TGTGCCAGCAGCCCCAAGGTGGGCACTGAAGCTTTCTTT. The chain is encoded by TRBV4-2 joined to TRBJ1-1; no D gene is confidently identified. Including cysteine and phenylalanine, the CDR3 has 13 amino acids. Only CDR3 DNA is held: 39 bases, read in frame from base 1. The V end loses 4 bases and the J end loses 4 bases, and a stretch of 10 bases separates them. Taken from the germline V gene, the CDR1 and CDR2 loops are LGHNA and YNFKEQ.